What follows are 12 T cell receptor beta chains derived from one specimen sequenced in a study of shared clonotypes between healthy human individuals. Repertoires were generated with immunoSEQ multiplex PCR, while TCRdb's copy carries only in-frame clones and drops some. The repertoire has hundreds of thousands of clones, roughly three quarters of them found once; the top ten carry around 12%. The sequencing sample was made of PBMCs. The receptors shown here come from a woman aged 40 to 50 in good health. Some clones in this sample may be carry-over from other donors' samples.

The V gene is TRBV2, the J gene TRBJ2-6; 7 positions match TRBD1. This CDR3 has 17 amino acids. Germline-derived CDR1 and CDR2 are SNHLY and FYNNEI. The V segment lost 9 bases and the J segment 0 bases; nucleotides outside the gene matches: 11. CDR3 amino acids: CAREAGTANSGANVLTF. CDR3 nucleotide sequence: TGTGCCAGGGAGGCCGGGACAGCGAACTCTGGGGCCAACGTCCTGACTTTC.

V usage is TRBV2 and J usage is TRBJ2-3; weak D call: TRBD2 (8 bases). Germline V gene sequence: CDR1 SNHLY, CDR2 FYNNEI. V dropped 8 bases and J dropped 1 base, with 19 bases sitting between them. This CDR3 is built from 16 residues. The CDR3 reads CASEREPGGRTDTQYF. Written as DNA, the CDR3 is TGTGCCAGCGAGCGGGAGCCAGGGGGGCGCACAGATACGCAGTATTTT.

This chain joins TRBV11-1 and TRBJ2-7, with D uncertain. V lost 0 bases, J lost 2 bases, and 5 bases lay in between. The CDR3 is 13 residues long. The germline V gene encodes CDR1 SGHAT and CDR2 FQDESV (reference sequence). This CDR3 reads CASSLAPTYEQYF. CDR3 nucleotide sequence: TGTGCCAGCAGCTTAGCGCCGACCTACGAGCAGTACTTC.

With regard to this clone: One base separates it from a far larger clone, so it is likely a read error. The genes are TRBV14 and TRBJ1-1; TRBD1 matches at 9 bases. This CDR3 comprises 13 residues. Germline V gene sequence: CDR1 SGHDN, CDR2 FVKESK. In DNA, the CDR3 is TGTGTCAGCAGCCAAGGACAGGGGCGCGAAGCTTTCTTT. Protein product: CVSSQGQGREAFF.

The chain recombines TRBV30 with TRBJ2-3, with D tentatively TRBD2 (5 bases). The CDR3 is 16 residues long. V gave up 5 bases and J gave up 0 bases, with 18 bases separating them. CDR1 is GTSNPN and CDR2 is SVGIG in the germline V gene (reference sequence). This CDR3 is CAWGRGLGTSTDTQYF. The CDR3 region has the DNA TGTGCCTGGGGACGCGGGCTGGGAACTAGCACAGATACGCAGTATTTT.

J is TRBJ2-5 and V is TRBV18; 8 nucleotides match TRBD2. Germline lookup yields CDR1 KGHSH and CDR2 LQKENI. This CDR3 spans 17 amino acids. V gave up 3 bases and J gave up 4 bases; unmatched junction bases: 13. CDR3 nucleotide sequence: TGTGCCAGCTCACCCGCGGGAGGAGCCCGGAGGGCAGAGACCCAGTACTTC. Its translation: CASSPAGGARRAETQYF.

This CDR3 reads CASSLGRVSYNEQFF. CDR3 nucleotides: TGTGCCAGCAGCTTAGGGAGGGTCTCCTACAATGAGCAGTTCTTC. This chain connects TRBV7-3 to TRBJ2-1, with TRBD2 matching over 7 bases. Germline CDR1 reads SGHTA; CDR2 reads FQGTGA. The junction had 1 base not matched to a gene; V was cut back by 2 bases and J by 0 bases. The CDR3 spans 15 residues.

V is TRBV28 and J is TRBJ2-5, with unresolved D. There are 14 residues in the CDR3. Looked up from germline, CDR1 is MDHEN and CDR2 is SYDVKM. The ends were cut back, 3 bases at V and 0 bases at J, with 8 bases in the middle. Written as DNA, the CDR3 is TGTGCCAGCAGTTTGACACTGTACCAAGAGACCCAGTACTTC. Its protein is CASSLTLYQETQYF.

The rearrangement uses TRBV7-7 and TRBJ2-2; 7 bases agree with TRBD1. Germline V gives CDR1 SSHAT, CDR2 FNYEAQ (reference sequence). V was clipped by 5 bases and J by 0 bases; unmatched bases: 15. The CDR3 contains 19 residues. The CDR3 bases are TGTGCCAGCAGCCAAAGACAAAGAGGGGGCCTATCGAACACCGGGGAGCTGTTTTTT. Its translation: CASSQRQRGGLSNTGELFF. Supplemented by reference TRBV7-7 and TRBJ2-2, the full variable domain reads GAGVSQSPRYKVTKRGQDVTLRCDPISSHATLYWYQQALGQGPEFLTYFNYEAQPDKSGLPSDRFSAERPEGSISTLTIQRTEQRDSAMYRCASSQRQRGGLSNTGELFFGEGSRLTVL.

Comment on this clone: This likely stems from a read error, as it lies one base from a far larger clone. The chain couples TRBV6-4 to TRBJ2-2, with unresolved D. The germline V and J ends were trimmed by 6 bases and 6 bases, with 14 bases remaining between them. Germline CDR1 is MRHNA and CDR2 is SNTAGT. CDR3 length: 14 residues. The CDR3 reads CASSVDAPAGELFF. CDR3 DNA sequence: TGTGCCAGCAGCGTCGACGCCCCGGCCGGGGAGCTGTTTTTT.

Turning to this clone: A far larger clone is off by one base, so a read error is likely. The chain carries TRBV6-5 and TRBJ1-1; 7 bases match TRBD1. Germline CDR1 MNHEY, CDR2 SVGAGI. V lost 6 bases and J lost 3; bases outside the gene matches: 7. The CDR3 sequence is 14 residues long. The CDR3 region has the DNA TGTGCCAGCAGGAGGACAGGCCGGGACACTGAAGCTTTCTTT. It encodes CASRRTGRDTEAFF.

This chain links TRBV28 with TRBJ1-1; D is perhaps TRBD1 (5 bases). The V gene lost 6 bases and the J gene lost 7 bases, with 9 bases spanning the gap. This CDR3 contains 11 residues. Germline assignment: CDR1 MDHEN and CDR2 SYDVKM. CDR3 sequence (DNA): TGTGCCAGCAGACGGACAAGTGAAGCTTTCTTT. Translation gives CASRRTSEAFF.